This T cell receptor beta chain emerged from a study of T cells in Graves' hyperthyroidism and ophthalmopathy. Findings and limits, study-wide: The majority of expanded thyroid clonotypes above 0.001 also appeared in blood.

This CDR3 comprises 13 residues. Trimming removed 11 bases at V and 1 base at J, with 12 bases between. There are many counts of this clonotype. As yet, its antigen is unknown. Researchers amplified the TCR beta CDR3 regions from RNA transcripts. HTBI primers were the set used in a first-round RT-PCR of the TCR CDR3. TCRdb reanalysed the multiplex PCR reads using MiXCR and keeps one entry per CDR3 protein. This table holds 350,000 to 400,000 distinct CDR3 sequences, about 18% found once. Patients were excluded for uncontrolled infection, other autoimmune disease, pregnancy or lactation. Diagnostic assessment was based on clinical symptoms, serum thyroxine and TRAb, thyroid ultrasound and orbital computed tomography. Fresh 10 ml peripheral blood yielded PBMCs.

The sequenced sample was blood. The genes are TRBV12-3 or TRBV12-4 and TRBJ1-5; D gene unclear. The clonotype comes from a woman between 18 and 30 years old with Graves' hyperthyroidism. The CDR3 sequence is CASRPGSNQPQHF. The CDR3 DNA is TGTGCCTCCCGCCCAGGAAGCAATCAGCCCCAGCATTTT.